Shown below are 8 T cell receptor beta chains from a single sample sequenced in a study of T cell changes during pregnancy in multiple sclerosis. The repertoire was sequenced with immunoSEQ multiplex PCR; TCRdb's copy has only in-frame clones and lacks some. Of under 85,000 clones listed, about 90% are singletons. The sequences come from peripheral blood, collected in the third trimester of pregnancy. Every receptor here comes from a female donor in good health, enrolled as a control in a pregnancy study.

The J gene is TRBJ2-3, the V gene TRBV6-1; TRBD2 aligns across 11 bases. Germline CDR1 and CDR2: MNHNS and SASEGT. J lost 2 bases, V lost 2 bases, and 3 bases had no gene match. CDR3 length: 16 amino acids. The CDR3 reads CASSESSGGYTDTQYF. As DNA, the CDR3 is TGTGCCAGCAGTGAATCTAGCGGGGGGTACACAGATACGCAGTATTTT.

This chain links TRBV18 with TRBJ1-4, with D unclear. The V and J ends lost 6 bases and 3 bases respectively, with 11 bases between them. The CDR3 runs 14 residues. Germline values: CDR1 KGHSH, CDR2 LQKENI. The CDR3 nucleotides are TGTGCCAGCTCCGTACAGCACCCTAATGAAAAACTGTTTTTT. It specifies CASSVQHPNEKLFF.

CDR3 nucleotide sequence: TGTGCCAGCAGCTTTGACTTGACAGATACGCAGTATTTT. Its translation is CASSFDLTDTQYF. The chain links TRBV5-6 to TRBJ2-3; D is uncertain. With 2 bases removed from V and 3 bases from J, the gap between germline ends came to 7 bases. Germline values: CDR1 SGHDT, CDR2 YYEEEE. The CDR3 loop spans 13 amino acids.

The chain links TRBV13 to TRBJ1-2; 9 bases line up with TRBD1. CDR3 length equals 11 residues. Germline V gives CDR1 PRHDT, CDR2 FYEKMQ (reference sequence). The ends lost 8 bases at V and 8 bases at J; junction bases unmatched: 3. CDR3 residues: CASGTGQGYTF. The CDR3 nucleotides read TGTGCCAGCGGGACAGGGCAAGGCTACACCTTC.

CDR3 loop: CASSPLHLGSNQPQHF. In nucleotides, the CDR3 is TGTGCCAGCAGTCCCCTACACCTCGGGAGCAATCAGCCCCAGCATTTT. This chain links TRBV28 with TRBJ1-5; D ambiguous. CDR3 length: 16 amino acids. V lost 5 bases to trimming and J lost 1 base, with 15 bases between them. Germline loops: CDR1 MDHEN, CDR2 SYDVKM.

The rearrangement uses TRBV19 and TRBJ1-1; D is uncertain. The CDR3 extends over 11 amino acids. V was shortened by 6 bases and J by 6 bases, with 8 bases between the two germline ends. The germline V gene encodes CDR1 LNHDA and CDR2 SQIVND (reference sequence). CDR3 coding DNA: TGTGCCAGTAGGAGAAACGCTGAAGCTTTCTTT. Its translation: CASRRNAEAFF.

The J gene is TRBJ2-2, the V gene TRBV4-3; no clear D. There are 15 residues in the CDR3. Trimming left V 1 base short and J 3 bases short, with 9 bases between. CDR1 is LGHNA, CDR2 YSLEER, per germline. The CDR3, as DNA: TGCGCCAGCAGCCAAGGTGAACAGCACACCGGGGAGCTGTTTTTT. As protein: CASSQGEQHTGELFF.

The chain is built from TRBV28 and TRBJ2-3, with TRBD1 matching over 9 bases. CDR3 length: 15 amino acids. The trim removed 6 bases at V and 2 bases at J, leaving 6 bases unmatched. Germline V lookup: CDR1 MDHEN, CDR2 SYDVKM. The CDR3 DNA reads as TGTGCCAGCAGGCTGGACAGGGGAAACACAGATACGCAGTATTTT. This gives the protein CASRLDRGNTDTQYF.